Following are 11 T cell receptor beta chains from one sample sequenced in a study of T cell repertoires in cytomegalovirus infection. TCRdb itself ran the reads through MiXCR, one entry per CDR3 protein. The table shows some 920,000 distinct CDR3 sequences, with under 40% occurring only once. For these receptors, no antigen is known. Here the sequenced sample was cultured CD8+ T cells from PBMCs, taken from culture after CMV antigen stimulation. The source of these receptors is a human donor in good health (CMV status not recorded). Some clones in this sample may be carry-over from other donors' samples.

This clonotype was observed a few times. CDR3 amino acids: CASSFSLGHLNTEAFF. DNA for the CDR3: TGTGCCAGCAGCTTCTCCCTTGGACATCTGAACACTGAAGCTTTCTTT. This chain links TRBV5-6 with TRBJ1-1; TRBD1 is a possible D gene (5 bases). There are 16 residues in the CDR3. The V and J ends lost 2 bases and 0 bases respectively, with 14 bases between them. In germline, CDR1 is SGHDT, CDR2 YYEEEE.

The genes are TRBV3-1 and TRBJ2-2; D is perhaps TRBD1 or TRBD2 (7 bases each). The germline CDR1 and CDR2 sequences are LGHDT and YNNKEL (reference sequence). Between the trimmed V and J ends, which lost 4 bases and 9 bases, there was a span of 24 bases. The length of the CDR3 is 17 residues. CDR3 amino acids: CASSPTLQGGAVWELFF. CDR3 bases: TGTGCCAGCAGCCCTACTCTCCAGGGGGGGGCCGTCTGGGAGCTGTTTTTT.

The chain has TRBV20-1 and TRBJ2-2; TRBD1 might be the D (6 bases). Between the trimmed V and J ends, which lost 0 bases and 4 bases, there was a span of 9 bases. This CDR3 contains 14 residues. Germline-derived CDR1 and CDR2 are DFQATT and SNEGSKA (reference sequence). DNA for the CDR3: TGCAGTGCTAGAGATTGGGGGCGCACCGGGGAGCTGTTTTTT. Translating it yields CSARDWGRTGELFF.

The chain has TRBV7-9 and TRBJ2-5, with 8 bases matching TRBD2. Trimming removed 1 base from V and 3 bases from J; junction bases left unmatched: 7. The germline V gene encodes CDR1 SEHNR and CDR2 FQNEAQ (reference sequence). The CDR3 extends over 16 amino acids. DNA for the CDR3: TGTGCCAGCAGCTTAGGGGTAGCGGGGAAGAAAGAGACCCAGTACTTC. It codes for CASSLGVAGKKETQYF.

This clonotype appeared a few times. The rearrangement links TRBV5-6 to TRBJ1-2; TRBD1 agrees at 10 bases. V lost 4 bases and J lost 7; bases outside the gene matches: 13. This CDR3 has 16 amino acids. In germline, CDR1 is SGHDT, CDR2 YYEEEE. The CDR3 reads CASSVPMGQGFAGYTF. DNA of the CDR3: TGTGCCAGCAGCGTTCCCATGGGACAGGGGTTTGCTGGCTACACCTTC.

This clonotype occurred a few times. This chain joins TRBV27 and TRBJ2-2, with TRBD2 matching 8 bases. The germline CDR1 and CDR2 sequences are MNHEY and SMNVEV (reference sequence). The V gene end was trimmed by 6 bases and the J gene end by 3 bases; junction bases not matched to a gene: 3. This CDR3 has 14 amino acids. The CDR3 reads CASRAGAYTGELFF. The CDR3 region has the DNA TGTGCCAGCAGAGCGGGGGCCTACACCGGGGAGCTGTTTTTT.

This clonotype came up many times. The chain combines TRBV12-3 or TRBV12-4 with TRBJ1-2, with TRBD1 matching 12 bases. The CDR3 length is 14 residues. V was clipped by 6 bases and J by 7 bases; unmatched bases: 6. This CDR3 reads CASSLGQGAGGYTF. CDR3 nucleotides: TGTGCCAGCAGCTTGGGACAGGGGGCAGGTGGCTACACCTTC.

This clonotype was seen many times. The chain has TRBV7-6 and TRBJ1-2, with 7 bases fitting TRBD1. V gave up 0 bases and J gave up 8 bases; unmatched junction bases: 6. CDR3 length: 14 residues. Germline lookup yields CDR1 SGHVS and CDR2 FNYEAQ. CDR3: CASSLAGGASGYTF. CDR3 bases: TGTGCCAGCAGCTTAGCAGGGGGCGCGTCGGGCTACACCTTC.

This rearrangement joins TRBV27 to TRBJ1-4, with a weak D call TRBD1 (6 bases). The CDR3 covers 14 residues. Germline V gives CDR1 MNHEY, CDR2 SMNVEV (reference sequence). The V and J ends lost 5 bases and 6 bases respectively, with 13 bases between them. This CDR3 reads CASSPAQGYEKLFF. CDR3 bases: TGTGCCAGCAGTCCGGCACAGGGTTATGAAAAACTGTTTTTT. The full variable domain, in which reference TRBV27 and TRBJ1-4 provide the parts outside the CDR3, is EAQVTQNPRYLITVTGKKLTVTCSQNMNHEYMSWYRQDPGLGLRQIYYSMNVEVTDKGDVPEGYKVSRKEKRNFPLILESPSPNQTSLYFCASSPAQGYEKLFFGSGTQLSVL.

Concerning this clonotype: At one of its ends the junction is not consistent with the germline gene, which may arise from a read error. V usage is TRBV12-3 or TRBV12-4 and J usage is TRBJ2-1, with D perhaps TRBD2 (5 bases). This CDR3 is built from 15 residues. CDR3 in DNA: TGTGCCAGCGGAAGGCCCCCTAGCTCCTACAATGAGCAGATCTTC. Translating gives CASGRPPSSYNEQIF.

In this sample, this clonotype turned up a few times. V usage is TRBV7-9 and J usage is TRBJ2-7, with 11 positions matching TRBD1. The J segment lost 6 bases and the V segment lost 3 bases, leaving 7 bases of the junction unmatched. The CDR3 runs to 15 residues. The germline CDR1 and CDR2 sequences are SEHNR and FQNEAQ (reference sequence). CDR3 DNA sequence: TGTGCCAGCAGCTTTCCCGGGACAGGGGGATTCGAGCAGTACGTC. Amino acid sequence: CASSFPGTGGFEQYV.